These 29 T cell receptor beta chains share one sample of origin, sequenced in a study of OX40 agonist ivuxolimab in advanced cancers. Receptor amplification or capture employed the immunoSEQ multiplex PCR assay. In its TCRdb copy, this immuneACCESS table keeps in-frame sequences only and misses some clones. Where compared with another copy, unresolved V genes explain less than half of these, and the others have no known cause. The sample table lists around 23,000 clones, about 85% of them with a count of one. Jointly, the top ten make up around 25% of the sample. Sequenced material: CD4+ or CD8+ T cells sorted from blood, taken in a trial of the OX40 agonist ivuxolimab. The receptors shown here come from an adult with an advanced solid tumor such as melanoma, head and neck, liver or kidney cancer.

This chain links TRBV7-3 with TRBJ2-2, with 8 bases that match TRBD2. The V gene's germline CDR1 is SGHTA and CDR2 FQGTGA. After removal of 5 bases from V and 7 bases from J, the junction contained 3 bases not matched to a gene. The CDR3 has 13 amino acids. DNA for the CDR3: TGTGCCAGCAGCGCCAGCGGGGGCGGGGAGCTGTTTTTT. This codes for CASSASGGGELFF.

This rearrangement joins TRBV7-3 to TRBJ1-2; D is ambiguous. The ends were cut back, 4 bases at V and 8 bases at J, with 14 bases in the middle. The CDR3 length is 13 residues. Germline loops: CDR1 SGHTA, CDR2 FQGTGA. CDR3: CASSYDGNSGYTF. The CDR3 DNA reads TGTGCCAGCAGCTACGACGGGAATAGCGGCTACACCTTC.

This chain connects TRBV7-9 to TRBJ1-1, with D hard to call. From germline, CDR1 is SEHNR and CDR2 FQNEAQ (reference sequence). V shed 0 bases and J shed 3 bases, with 8 bases lying between them. The CDR3 spans 14 residues. CDR3 DNA sequence: TGTGCCAGCAGCTTAGCGGGGTCCTACACTGAAGCTTTCTTT. It specifies CASSLAGSYTEAFF.

This chain connects TRBV7-8 to TRBJ2-3; 12 bases fit TRBD2. The J segment lost 5 bases and the V segment lost 0 bases, leaving 9 bases of the junction unmatched. The length of the CDR3 is 18 residues. Germline V gene sequence: CDR1 SGHVS, CDR2 FQNEAQ. The CDR3 protein is CASSLALAGGQVGDTQYF. CDR3 sequence (DNA): TGTGCCAGCAGCTTAGCGCTAGCGGGAGGGCAGGTAGGAGATACGCAGTATTTT.

The V call is TRBV14, the J call TRBJ2-3; 13 bases line up with TRBD2. The length of the CDR3 is 16 residues. The V and J ends lost 1 base and 6 bases, in that order; junction bases with no gene match: 4. Germline V gene data show CDR1 as SGHDN and CDR2 as FVKESK. The CDR3 nucleotides are TGTGCCAGCAGCCAAGGTCAGACTAGCGGGAGGGATACGCAGTATTTT. The encoded protein is CASSQGQTSGRDTQYF.

V and J are TRBV27 and TRBJ2-1; 9 bases align to TRBD2. Per germline, CDR1 MNHEY and CDR2 SMNVEV (reference sequence). V was pared by 6 bases and J by 5 bases, with 5 bases of the junction left unmatched. The CDR3 sequence is 14 residues long. The CDR3 DNA reads TGTGCCAGCAGAGTAGCGGGAGCTAACAATGAGCAGTTCTTC. It translates to CASRVAGANNEQFF.

CDR3 region: CSVTYPRGGGSGANVLTF. The CDR3 bases are TGCAGCGTCACATACCCCCGGGGTGGGGGATCTGGGGCCAACGTCCTGACTTTC. The rearrangement uses TRBV29-1 and TRBJ2-6, with D perhaps assigned TRBD1 or TRBD2 (5 bases each). There are 18 residues in the CDR3. Per germline, CDR1 SQVTM and CDR2 ANQGSEA. V was trimmed by 6 bases and J by 1 base, leaving 22 bases between them.

The rearrangement joins TRBV4-3 to TRBJ1-1, with D perhaps TRBD1 (6 bases). Deletions cut 0 bases from V and 1 base from J, with 12 bases between. This CDR3 comprises 16 residues. Germline CDR1 is LGHNA and CDR2 is YSLEER. CDR3 residues: CASSQDQDRRNTEAFF. The CDR3 coding sequence is TGCGCCAGCAGCCAAGACCAGGACAGACGGAACACTGAAGCTTTCTTT.

The chain combines TRBV6-5 with TRBJ2-7; D remains unclear. Germline V lookup: CDR1 MNHEY, CDR2 SVGAGI. CDR3 length equals 12 residues. Trimming pared 0 bases from V and 6 bases from J, leaving 6 bases between. The CDR3 sequence is CASSYSWGEQYF. For the CDR3, the DNA is TGTGCCAGCAGTTACTCCTGGGGCGAGCAGTACTTC.

The V call is TRBV6-1, the J call TRBJ1-3; no firm D call. The CDR3 is 15 amino acids. V was shortened by 3 bases and J by 0 bases, with 9 bases between the two germline ends. The germline gives CDR1 MNHNS, CDR2 SASEGT. The CDR3 nucleotides read TGTGCCAGCAGTGATGGGCCGTTCTCTGGAAACACCATATATTTT. The encoded protein is CASSDGPFSGNTIYF.

CDR3 in DNA: TGTGCCAGTAGTTTTTCGGACAACCTAGCCAAAAACATTCAGTACTTC. Its protein is CASSFSDNLAKNIQYF. V usage is TRBV19 and J usage is TRBJ2-4; TRBD1 might be the D (5 bases). This CDR3 spans 16 amino acids. Germline lookup yields CDR1 LNHDA and CDR2 SQIVND (reference sequence). Trimming stripped 5 bases from V and 0 bases from J, with 14 bases between.

The chain uses TRBV7-6 and TRBJ1-1; maybe TRBD1 (5 bases). Germline CDR1 and CDR2: SGHVS and FNYEAQ. This CDR3 spans 15 amino acids. The germline V and J ends were trimmed by 1 base and 4 bases, with 13 bases remaining between them. Here the CDR3 DNA reads TGTGCCAGCAGCTTAGGTCAGCTCGGGGGCACTGAAGCTTTCTTT. This encodes CASSLGQLGGTEAFF.

The chain combines TRBV6-6 with TRBJ1-1; the D is unclear. Trimming left V 0 bases short and J 3 bases short, with 11 bases between. There are 15 residues in the CDR3. Germline CDR1 reads MNHNY; CDR2 reads SVGAGI (reference sequence). The CDR3 loop reads CASSYSAEKYTEAFF. CDR3 sequence (DNA): TGTGCCAGCAGTTACTCGGCGGAAAAGTACACTGAAGCTTTCTTT.

The chain joins TRBV6-6 to TRBJ2-2; no definite D call. The CDR3 totals 12 residues. Germline CDR1 reads MNHNY; CDR2 reads SVGAGI (reference sequence). Deletions cut 3 bases from V and 6 bases from J, with 5 bases between. This CDR3 is CASSYTAGELFF. CDR3 sequence (DNA): TGTGCCAGCAGTTATACAGCCGGGGAGCTGTTTTTT.

This chain joins TRBV27 and TRBJ2-5; D gene uncertain. V lost 5 bases, J lost 2 bases, and 15 bases lay in between. The germline V gene encodes CDR1 MNHEY and CDR2 SMNVEV (reference sequence). This CDR3 is 15 amino acids long. The CDR3 is CASSAQVQLQETQYF. Written as DNA, the CDR3 is TGTGCCAGCAGTGCCCAGGTACAGCTTCAAGAGACCCAGTACTTC.

V gene TRBV4-2 combines with J gene TRBJ2-6, with D unresolved. V was shortened by 4 bases and J by 3 bases, with 7 bases between the two germline ends. The CDR3 is 14 amino acids. Germline V CDR1 and CDR2: LGHNA, YNFKEQ. In DNA form, the CDR3 reads TGTGCCAGCAGCCTAAACGATGGGGCCAACGTCCTGACTTTC. Its translation: CASSLNDGANVLTF.

This clone was found a few times. This chain connects TRBV14 to TRBJ2-7; either TRBD1 or TRBD2 may fit D (5 bases each). Germline values: CDR1 SGHDN, CDR2 FVKESK. Deletions cut 1 base from V and 6 bases from J, with 7 bases between. The CDR3 consists of 12 residues. The CDR3 sequence: CASSQAGAEQYF. CDR3 sequence (DNA): TGTGCCAGCAGCCAAGCCGGGGCCGAGCAGTACTTC.

This chain joins TRBV7-8 and TRBJ2-1, with D maybe TRBD1 (6 bases). This CDR3 spans 16 amino acids. Germline CDR1 is SGHVS and CDR2 is FQNEAQ. V was clipped by 3 bases and J by 5 bases, with 17 bases between them. The CDR3 sequence is CASSFTIGGSHNEQFF. The CDR3 DNA follows: TGTGCCAGCAGCTTCACTATAGGGGGAAGTCACAATGAGCAGTTCTTC.

The chain combines TRBV27 with TRBJ2-2; D is perhaps TRBD1 or TRBD2 (6 bases each). The germline V and J ends were trimmed by 4 bases and 4 bases, with 10 bases remaining between them. Germline V gene sequence: CDR1 MNHEY, CDR2 SMNVEV (reference sequence). The CDR3 is made up of 14 amino acids. CDR3 DNA sequence: TGTGCCAGCAGTTGGGGGGCGGGCACCGGGGAGCTGTTTTTT. It codes for CASSWGAGTGELFF.

The V and J genes are TRBV7-9 and TRBJ2-7; a possible D gene is TRBD2 (5 bases). Per the germline V gene, CDR1 is SEHNR and CDR2 is FQNEAQ (reference sequence). V was trimmed by 5 bases and J by 2 bases, leaving 13 bases between them. The CDR3 is made up of 14 amino acids. CDR3 DNA: TGTGCCAGCAGCCCCTCCTCCGGGACCTACGAGCAGTACTTC. Its protein is CASSPSSGTYEQYF.

In DNA, the CDR3 is TGTGCCAGTAGTATCCTCCGGGGTGATACGCAGTATTTT. Translation: CASSILRGDTQYF. The chain is built from TRBV19 and TRBJ2-3; the D gene is possibly TRBD2 (5 bases). The CDR3 has 13 amino acids. Germline lookup yields CDR1 LNHDA and CDR2 SQIVND (reference sequence). Trimming removed 3 bases at V and 6 bases at J, with 10 bases between.

The genes are TRBV2 and TRBJ1-5; a weak D match, TRBD1 (6 bases). V dropped 3 bases and J dropped 0 bases, with 12 bases sitting between them. This CDR3 has 16 amino acids. From germline, CDR1 is SNHLY and CDR2 FYNNEI. CDR3 DNA: TGTGCCAGCAGTGACCCAGGGGATTATAGCAATCAGCCCCAGCATTTT. Amino acid sequence: CASSDPGDYSNQPQHF.

The chain has TRBV27 and TRBJ2-7; 9 bases are a match to TRBD2. The CDR3 totals 16 residues. After removal of 5 bases from V and 4 bases from J, the junction contained 12 bases not matched to a gene. CDR1 MNHEY and CDR2 SMNVEV come from the germline V gene (reference sequence). As DNA, the CDR3 is TGTGCCAGCAGTCCTACCGTAGGACTAGCGCCGTACGAGCAGTACTTC. The encoded protein is CASSPTVGLAPYEQYF.

This clone was recorded once. The chain carries TRBV11-2 and TRBJ1-5, with D unresolved. The CDR3 spans 13 residues. The germline CDR1 and CDR2 sequences are SGHAT and FQNNGV. Trimming stripped 2 bases from V and 6 bases from J, with 8 bases between. DNA for the CDR3: TGTGCCAGCAGCTTATGGGTAGGTCAGCCCCAGCATTTT. This sequence encodes CASSLWVGQPQHF.

The J gene is TRBJ2-1, the V gene TRBV13; D uncertain. The CDR3 is 12 residues long. Germline CDR1 PRHDT, CDR2 FYEKMQ (reference sequence). V was cut by 5 bases and J by 10 bases, with 12 bases left in between. In DNA form, the CDR3 reads TGTGCCAGCAGCCTTCGTCCCCGGGAGCAGTTCTTC. The encoded protein is CASSLRPREQFF.

The chain uses TRBV27 and TRBJ2-1; possibly TRBD1 or TRBD2 for D (6 bases each). The CDR3 covers 12 residues. Germline CDR1 is MNHEY and CDR2 is SMNVEV (reference sequence). The chain's CDR3 is CAIRTGAGEQFF. The CDR3 nucleotides read TGTGCGATTCGAACGGGGGCCGGTGAGCAGTTCTTC.

This sequence joins TRBV6-1 and TRBJ1-5, with a weak D call TRBD1 (5 bases). Between the trimmed V and J ends, which lost 2 bases and 3 bases, there was a span of 11 bases. Germline V gives CDR1 MNHNS, CDR2 SASEGT. There are 15 residues in the CDR3. In nucleotides, the CDR3 is TGTGCCAGCAGTGAATTCCCAGGGCCCAATCAGCCCCAGCATTTT. Its translation: CASSEFPGPNQPQHF.

The V and J genes are TRBV27 and TRBJ2-2, with D possibly TRBD2 on 6 matching bases. Germline CDR1 reads MNHEY; CDR2 reads SMNVEV (reference sequence). The length of the CDR3 is 17 residues. V was trimmed by 4 bases and J by 4 bases, leaving 19 bases between them. CDR3 amino acids: CASSSLYGRPVTGELFF. In DNA form, the CDR3 reads TGTGCCAGCAGTTCTCTGTACGGGAGACCTGTCACCGGGGAGCTGTTTTTT.

The chain combines TRBV28 with TRBJ2-1, with D perhaps matching TRBD2 (6 bases). Per germline, CDR1 MDHEN and CDR2 SYDVKM. The V end lost 6 bases, the J end lost 6 bases, and 12 bases lay between the germline ends. The CDR3 covers 13 residues. CDR3 region: CASSPGVINEQFF. As DNA, the CDR3 is TGTGCCAGCAGCCCGGGAGTTATCAATGAGCAGTTCTTC.